The 13 T cell receptor beta chains given below trace back to one sample, sequenced in a study of tissue T cells after allogeneic stem cell transplantation. Profiled with immunoSEQ multiplex PCR; TCRdb holds only in-frame clones, not every one. The table has 1,100 or so clones, about half seen once; the top ten hold around 35%. Time point meaning: mouse harvest day 14 after allogeneic transplant. Each mouse received 10^7 T-cell-depleted marrow cells plus 10^6 splenic CD5+ T cells by tail vein. The sample consisted of liver tissue. All receptors derive from a female BALB/c mouse given C57BL/6 T cells with graft-versus-host disease after an allogeneic hematopoietic cell transplant.

About this clone: The germline and genes are mouse ones. The CDR3 goes on 1 residue after the read ends, and that part is filled in from the germline J gene. The genes are TRBV23 and TRBJ1-4. From germline, CDR1 is KGHTA and CDR2 FQNQQP. The CDR3 runs to 17 residues. The CDR3 is CSSSQSGKKISNERLFF. The part of the CDR3 DNA that was read is TGCTCCAGCAGTCAATCGGGGAAGAAAATTTCCAACGAAAGATTATTT.

With respect to this clone: The germline and genes are mouse ones. Read sequence stops 1 residue before the CDR3 end, and the germline J gene provides the missing end. The chain recombines TRBV12-1 with TRBJ2-4, with D perhaps matching TRBD2 (6 bases). There are 14 residues in the CDR3. Germline CDR1 and CDR2: SGHSN and HYEKVE. With 0 bases removed from V and 1 base from J, the gap between germline ends came to 7 bases. The CDR3 loop is CASSLPGGQNTLYF. The part of the CDR3 DNA that was read is TGTGCCAGCTCTCTCCCTGGGGGTCAAAACACCTTGTAC. The full variable domain, with the rest looked up from reference TRBV12-1 and TRBJ2-4, is DSGVVQSPRHIIKEKGGRSVLTCIPISGHSNVVWYQQTLGKELKFLIQHYEKVERDKGFLPSRFSVQQFDDYHSEMNMSALELEDSAMYFCASSLPGGQNTLYFGAGTRLSVL.

This clone was picked up a small number of times. These gene names are mouse names. The DNA ends 1 residue before the CDR3 does, and the rest of the CDR3 is filled in from the germline J gene. The rearrangement joins TRBV13-2 to TRBJ1-3; D gene unclear. The CDR3 length is 11 residues. Trimming removed 4 bases from V and 7 bases from J, with 6 bases in between. CDR1 is NNHNN and CDR2 is SYGAGS in the germline V gene (reference sequence). CDR3 sequence: CASGTMNTLYF. The CDR3 DNA, read in part, is TGTGCCAGCGGTACAATGAATACGCTCTAT.

Worth noting for this clone: The listed genes are named as in mouse. The DNA read from the CDR3 is TGTGCTAGCAGTTTATCCGCTCTTTCTGGAAATACGCTCTAT. Its translation is CASSLSALSGNTLY. The full CDR3 reads CASSLSALSGNTLYF. The V and J genes are TRBV29 and TRBJ1-3; D is undetermined. The read ends 1 residue before the CDR3 terminus; that terminus is restored from the germline J gene. Germline V gene data show CDR1 as MSHET and CDR2 as SYDVDS. This CDR3 comprises 15 residues. V lost 0 bases to trimming and J lost 0 bases, with 6 bases between them.

Comment on this clone: Gene names are mouse gene names. Sequencing ends 1 residue short of the CDR3 end; the germline J gene provides the rest. The chain recombines TRBV16 with TRBJ1-3, with D unclear. Trimming pared 0 bases from V and 4 bases from J, leaving 13 bases between. CDR3 length equals 16 residues. Germline CDR1 is SGHSA and CDR2 is FRNQAP. CDR3 region: CASSLDRGRAGNTLYF. Partial CDR3 DNA: TGTGCAAGCAGCTTAGATCGGGGTAGAGCGGGAAATACGCTCTAT.

On this clone itself: Gene names and germline match the mouse. The read stops 1 residue short of the end of the CDR3; the missing end is completed from the germline J gene. The gene calls are TRBV3 and TRBJ1-1, with TRBD1 identical over 11 bases. The germline V gene encodes CDR1 SNHLY and CDR2 FYNGKV (reference sequence). The V and J ends lost 3 bases and 5 bases, in that order; junction bases with no gene match: 8. The CDR3 length is 16 residues. Partial CDR3 DNA: TGTGCCAGCAGCTTTAGGACAGGGGGCCGAGAGACAGAAGTCTTC. Translation gives CASSFRTGGRETEVF. The full-length CDR3 reads as CASSFRTGGRETEVFF. Variable domain in full (rest from reference TRBV3 and TRBJ1-1): GPKVLQIPSHQIIDMGQMVTLNCDPVSNHLYFYWYKQILGQQMEFLVNFYNGKVMEKSKLFKDQFSVERPDGSYFTLKIQPTALEDSAVYFCASSFRTGGRETEVFFGKGTRLTVV.

About this clone: Germline and genes: mouse. The read stops 1 residue short of the end of the CDR3; the missing end is completed from the germline J gene. The rearrangement uses TRBV12-2 and TRBJ1-1; 8 bases line up with TRBD1. V lost 0 bases to trimming and J lost 1 base; unmatched junction nucleotides: 0. The CDR3 has 14 amino acids. Per germline, CDR1 SGHLS and CDR2 HYDKME. The part of the CDR3 DNA that was read is TGTGCCAGCTCTCTCGGACAGGGGAACACAGAAGTCTTC. Translated: CASSLGQGNTEVF. The whole CDR3 reads CASSLGQGNTEVFF.

Note on this clone: Germline and genes here are mouse. The read gets to within 1 residue of the CDR3 end, and the germline J gene fills in the rest. The chain employs TRBV3 and TRBJ1-2; unclear D gene. Trimming removed 2 bases from V and 4 bases from J, with 5 bases in between. The CDR3 loop spans 12 amino acids. The germline gives CDR1 SNHLY, CDR2 FYNGKV (reference sequence). The DNA read from the CDR3 is TGTGCCAGCAGCTTACGCAGCTCCGACTACACC. Protein: CASSLRSSDYT. The full CDR3 protein reads CASSLRSSDYTF.

This clone was detected only a few times. The gene names given are mouse names. The read falls 1 residue short of the CDR3 end, and the missing part is taken from the germline J gene. This sequence joins TRBV5 and TRBJ1-4; tentatively, D is TRBD1 (5 bases). The CDR3 loop spans 15 amino acids. Germline assignment: CDR1 LGHNA and CDR2 YNLKQL (reference sequence). V was cut by 0 bases and J by 1 base, with 6 bases left in between. The CDR3 loop reads CASSQERGSNERLFF. The sequenced part of the CDR3 DNA is TGTGCCAGCAGCCAAGAGAGGGGTTCCAACGAAAGATTATTT.

This clone was counted only a few times. The gene names here belong to mouse. The read stops 1 residue short of the end of the CDR3; the missing end is completed from the germline J gene. The chain joins TRBV5 to TRBJ1-4; the D is unclear. Germline lookup yields CDR1 LGHNA and CDR2 YNLKQL (reference sequence). The CDR3 runs 15 residues. V lost 1 base, J lost 1 base, and 7 bases lay in between. The sequenced CDR3 bases are TGTGCCAGCAGCCAAGGGACGGATTCCAACGAAAGATTATTT. Protein sequence: CASSQGTDSNERLF. The complete CDR3 protein is CASSQGTDSNERLFF.

Regarding this clone: The gene symbols are mouse symbols. The read ends 1 residue before the CDR3 terminus; that terminus is restored from the germline J gene. The rearrangement uses TRBV29 and TRBJ1-2; TRBD1 might be the D (6 bases). Trimming pared 5 bases from V and 0 bases from J, leaving 7 bases between. The CDR3 consists of 13 residues. Germline lookup yields CDR1 MSHET and CDR2 SYDVDS. Incomplete CDR3 DNA: TGTGCTAGCAGTAGGGGGGCAAACTCCGACTACACC. Its protein product is CASSRGANSDYT. The complete CDR3 reads CASSRGANSDYTF.

Details on this clone: Gene names refer to mouse genes. The read is 1 residue too short to cover the CDR3 end, so that end is filled in from the germline J gene. This chain links TRBV26 with TRBJ2-4, with 11 bases identical to TRBD2. The trim removed 6 bases at V and 7 bases at J, leaving 3 bases unmatched. CDR1 is KGHPV, CDR2 FQNQEV, per germline (reference sequence). This CDR3 is built from 13 residues. The CDR3 spells CASSPGLGDTLYF. Incomplete CDR3 DNA: TGTGCCAGCAGCCCGGGACTGGGGGACACCTTGTAC.

Remarks on this clone: The listed genes are named as in mouse. The read ends 1 residue before the CDR3 terminus; that terminus is restored from the germline J gene. The V call is TRBV5, the J call TRBJ2-5; D perhaps matches TRBD1 (5 bases). The length of the CDR3 is 14 residues. Per the germline V gene, CDR1 is LGHNA and CDR2 is YNLKQL (reference sequence). Between the trimmed V and J ends, which lost 3 bases and 5 bases, there was a span of 12 bases. CDR3 DNA (partial): TGTGCCAGCAGCCATGCGCAGGGAGGAGACACCCAGTAC. It yields the protein CASSHAQGGDTQY. The CDR3 as a whole reads CASSHAQGGDTQYF.